The TCR beta chain described here comes from a study of CD8 T cells in Susac syndrome. The study's findings and limits: In its TCR sequencing and HLA analysis, the study acknowledged that the number of individuals was relatively small.

The T cells that were sequenced for TCR beta were CD8+ and CD4+ cells from blood. CDR1 and CDR2 (germline): SQVTM, ANQGSEA. Trimming stripped 5 bases from V and 4 bases from J, with 17 bases between. The CDR3 covers 14 residues. Random-hexamer reverse transcription was applied to roughly 0.5 to 1 ug RNA. immunoSEQ multiplex PCR amplified TCR beta CDR3 across 54 Vbeta, 13 Jbeta. One entry per CDR3 protein, called by TCRdb with MiXCR from the immunoSEQ multiplex PCR reads. The repertoire holds 150,000 to 200,000 distinct CDR3 sequences, with 93% as singletons. Of note for this clonotype: Its cognate antigen is unknown.

The chain recombines TRBV29-1 with TRBJ1-2; D uncertain. The specimen was CD4+ T cells from PBMCs. The TCR comes from a human donor in good health. DNA for the CDR3: TGCAGCGTTCTCTCACCGGTTTTATTCTATGGCTACACCTTC. Protein: CSVLSPVLFYGYTF. Full variable domain (outside the CDR3, taken from reference TRBV29-1 and TRBJ1-2): SAVISQKPSRDICQRGTSLTIQCQVDSQVTMMFWYRQQPGQSLTLIATANQGSEATYESGFVIDKFPISRPNLTFSTLTVSNMSPEDSSIYLCSVLSPVLFYGYTFGSGTRLTVV.